This TCR beta chain was sequenced for a study of control samples from healthy donors and cancer patients. This clone was observed a handful of times. Sequencing used immunoSEQ multiplex PCR; TCRdb keeps in-frame clones, though not all of them. The table lists approximately 170,000 clones, approximately 92% of them singletons. With 2 bases removed from V and 6 bases from J, the gap between germline ends came to 8 bases. This CDR3 has 12 amino acids. Germline V gene sequence: CDR1 SGHDT, CDR2 YYEEEE. This rearrangement joins TRBV5-6 to TRBJ1-2, with D perhaps matching TRBD1 (6 bases). The sequenced sample consisted of blood. This receptor was identified in a young man in good health. CDR3 nucleotides: TGTGCCAGCAGCTTCGGGGGGCATGGCTACACCTTC. It encodes CASSFGGHGYTF.